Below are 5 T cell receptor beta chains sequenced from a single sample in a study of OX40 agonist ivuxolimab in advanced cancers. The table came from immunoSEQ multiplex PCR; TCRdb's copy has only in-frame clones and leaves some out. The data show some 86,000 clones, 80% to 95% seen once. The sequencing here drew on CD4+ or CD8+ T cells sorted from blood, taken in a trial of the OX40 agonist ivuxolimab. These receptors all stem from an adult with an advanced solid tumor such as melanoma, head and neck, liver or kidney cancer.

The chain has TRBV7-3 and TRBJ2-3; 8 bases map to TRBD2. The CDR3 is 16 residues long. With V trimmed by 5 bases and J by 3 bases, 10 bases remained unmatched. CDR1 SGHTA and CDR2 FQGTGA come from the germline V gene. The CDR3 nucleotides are TGTGCCAGCAGCCCGGGGACTAGAACTCATACAGATACGCAGTATTTT. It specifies CASSPGTRTHTDTQYF.

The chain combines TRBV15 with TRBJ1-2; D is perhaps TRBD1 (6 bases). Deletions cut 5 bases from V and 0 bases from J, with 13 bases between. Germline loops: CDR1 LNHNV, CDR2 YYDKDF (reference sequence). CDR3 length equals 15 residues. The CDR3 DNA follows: TGTGCCACCAGCGATCTAGGGGGAGCTAACTATGGCTACACCTTC. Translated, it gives CATSDLGGANYGYTF.

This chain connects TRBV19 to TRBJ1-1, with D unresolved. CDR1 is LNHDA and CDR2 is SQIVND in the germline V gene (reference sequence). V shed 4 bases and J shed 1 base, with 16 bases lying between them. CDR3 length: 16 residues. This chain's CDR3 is CASSTPPQRENTEAFF. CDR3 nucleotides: TGTGCCAGTAGTACGCCCCCCCAACGAGAGAACACTGAAGCTTTCTTT.

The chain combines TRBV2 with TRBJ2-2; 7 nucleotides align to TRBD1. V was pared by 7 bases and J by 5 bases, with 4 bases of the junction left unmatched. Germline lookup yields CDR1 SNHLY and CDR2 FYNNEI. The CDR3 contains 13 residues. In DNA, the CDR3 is TGTGCCAGCAAGAACAGGGGAACCGGGGAGCTGTTTTTT. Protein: CASKNRGTGELFF. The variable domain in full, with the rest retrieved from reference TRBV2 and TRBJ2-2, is EPEVTQTPSHQVTQMGQEVILRCVPISNHLYFYWYRQILGQKVEFLVSFYNNEISEKSEIFDDQFSVERPDGSNFTLKIRSTKLEDSAMYFCASKNRGTGELFFGEGSRLTVL.

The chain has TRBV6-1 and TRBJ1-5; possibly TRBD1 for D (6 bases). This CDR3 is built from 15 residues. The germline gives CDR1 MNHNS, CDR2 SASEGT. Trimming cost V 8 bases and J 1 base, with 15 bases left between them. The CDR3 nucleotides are TGTGCCAGCTGGGCGGGGGGGGCGAGCAATCAGCCCCAGCATTTT. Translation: CASWAGGASNQPQHF.